This TCR beta chain was retrieved from a study of T-cell reconstitution after alpha-beta-depleted transplantation in children. This clonotype occurred a few times. Germline V gives CDR1 DFQATT, CDR2 SNEGSKA (reference sequence). V lost 3 bases to trimming and J lost 7 bases; unmatched junction nucleotides: 7. This CDR3 spans 14 amino acids. Unique molecular identifiers were incorporated when the TCRbeta library was constructed. TCRdb processed the PCR reads anew with MiXCR; each CDR3 protein has one entry. Here the sample spans 200,000 to 250,000 distinct CDR3 sequences, approximately 7% being singletons.

The starting material was PBMCs, obtained before TCRalphabeta/CD19-depleted stem cell transplant. This TCR derives from a boy aged 2 to 9 with acute lymphoblastic leukemia, due to receive a stem cell transplant. This chain connects TRBV20-1 to TRBJ2-5, with TRBD2 matching 11 bases. The CDR3 DNA reads as TGCAGTGCTAGGCGCGTAGCGGGAGGGGTGACCCAGTACTTC. Protein: CSARRVAGGVTQYF.